The present TCR beta chain was sequenced within a study of Tregs in tolerant kidney transplant recipients. To note about this clone: No antigen is known for it.

The repertoire was sequenced with immunoSEQ multiplex PCR; TCRdb's copy has only in-frame clones and lacks some. The profile shows around 52,000 clones, 83% of them singletons. Unstimulated regulatory T cells (CD4+CD25+CD127-), CD4+CD25- non-regulatory cells, CD4 and CD8 cells were FACS-sorted from thawed PBMCs. Trimming removed 3 bases from V and 2 bases from J, with 4 bases in between. CDR3 length: 12 amino acids. Germline-derived CDR1 and CDR2 are SGHAT and FQNNGV. Regarding the study as a whole: This study did not directly address biological reproducibility. Few patients were studied, so findings need validation in larger groups. The most relevant donor-specific Treg TCRbeta repertoire apparently came from expansion with activated donor B cells.

The chain joins TRBV11-2 to TRBJ1-1; no definite D call. The sample comprised CD4+ T cells from blood. This TCR derives from a human donor in good health. This CDR3 reads CASSFLNTEAFF. The DNA for the CDR3 is TGTGCCAGCAGCTTTCTTAACACTGAAGCTTTCTTT.